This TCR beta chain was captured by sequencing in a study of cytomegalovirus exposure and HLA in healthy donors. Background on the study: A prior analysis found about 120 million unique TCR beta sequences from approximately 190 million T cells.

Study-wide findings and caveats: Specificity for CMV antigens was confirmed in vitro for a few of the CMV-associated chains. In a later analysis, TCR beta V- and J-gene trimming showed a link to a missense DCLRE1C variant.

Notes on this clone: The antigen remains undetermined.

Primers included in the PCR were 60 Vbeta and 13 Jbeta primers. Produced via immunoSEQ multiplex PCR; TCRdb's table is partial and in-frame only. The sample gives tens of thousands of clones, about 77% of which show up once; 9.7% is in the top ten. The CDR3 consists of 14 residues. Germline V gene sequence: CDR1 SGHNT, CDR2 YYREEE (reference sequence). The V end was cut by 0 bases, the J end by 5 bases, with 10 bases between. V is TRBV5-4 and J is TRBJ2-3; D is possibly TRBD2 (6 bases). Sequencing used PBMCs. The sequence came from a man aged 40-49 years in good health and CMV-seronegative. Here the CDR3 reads CASSLVAGRDTQYF. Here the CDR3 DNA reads TGTGCCAGCAGCTTGGTTGCGGGAAGAGATACGCAGTATTTT. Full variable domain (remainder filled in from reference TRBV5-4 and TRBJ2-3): ETGVTQSPTHLIKTRGQQVTLRCSSQSGHNTVSWYQQALGQGPQFIFQYYREEENGRGNFPPRFSGLQFPNYSSELNVNALELDDSALYLCASSLVAGRDTQYFGPGTRLTVL.